A single sample is the source of the 23 T cell receptor beta chains below, sequenced in a study of OX40 agonist ivuxolimab in advanced cancers. Clones were sequenced by immunoSEQ multiplex PCR, and TCRdb holds only the in-frame ones, with some missing. Of about 58,000 clones listed, more than 80% were seen once; the top ten hold roughly 0.68%. Sample: CD4+ or CD8+ T cells sorted from blood, taken in a trial of the OX40 agonist ivuxolimab. These receptors all stem from an adult with an advanced solid tumor such as melanoma, head and neck, liver or kidney cancer.

V gene TRBV2 combines with J gene TRBJ1-1; TRBD1 matches at 8 bases. CDR1 is SNHLY, CDR2 FYNNEI, per germline. The CDR3 consists of 14 residues. V shed 1 base and J 11 bases; nucleotides not matched to a gene: 9. CDR3 loop: CASSEGGTGTRAFF. The DNA for the CDR3 is TGTGCCAGCAGTGAAGGGGGGACAGGTACTCGCGCTTTCTTT. Combining the CDR3 with reference TRBV2 and TRBJ1-1 gives the whole variable domain EPEVTQTPSHQVTQMGQEVILRCVPISNHLYFYWYRQILGQKVEFLVSFYNNEISEKSEIFDDQFSVERPDGSNFTLKIRSTKLEDSAMYFCASSEGGTGTRAFFGQGTRLTVV.

J is TRBJ1-2 and V is TRBV7-2; tentatively, D is TRBD1 (5 bases). V lost 3 bases and J 4 bases, leaving 24 bases between the germline ends. CDR3 size: 18 residues. In germline, CDR1 is SGHTA, CDR2 FQGNSA. CDR3 coding DNA: TGTGCCAGCAGCTTCGGGACCTCCTTTAAGACGGCCTTCTATGGCTACACCTTC. Encoded protein: CASSFGTSFKTAFYGYTF. The variable domain in full, completed from reference TRBV7-2 and TRBJ1-2, reads GAGVSQSPSNKVTEKGKDVELRCDPISGHTALYWYRQSLGQGLEFLIYFQGNSAPDKSGLPSDRFSAERTGGSVSTLTIQRTQQEDSAVYLCASSFGTSFKTAFYGYTFGSGTRLTVV.

This chain connects TRBV5-1 to TRBJ1-5, with 7 positions matching TRBD1. The CDR3 length is 15 residues. Germline loops: CDR1 SGHRS, CDR2 YFSETQ. V dropped 0 bases and J dropped 6; count of bases not matched to a gene: 6. In nucleotides, the CDR3 is TGCGCCAGCAGCTTGGGACAGGGTTTCGGTCAGCCCCAGCATTTT. Its translation: CASSLGQGFGQPQHF.

This clone was seen a handful of times. The chain combines TRBV6-4 with TRBJ1-2; 8 bases agree with TRBD1. The CDR3 totals 14 residues. Germline CDR1 reads MRHNA; CDR2 reads SNTAGT. The trim removed 4 bases at V and 2 bases at J, leaving 3 bases unmatched. The CDR3 reads CASSAGQANYGYTF. CDR3 nucleotide sequence: TGTGCCAGCAGTGCGGGACAGGCCAACTATGGCTACACCTTC.

The chain uses TRBV15 and TRBJ2-5; D may be TRBD1 (5 bases). The V gene's germline CDR1 is LNHNV and CDR2 YYDKDF (reference sequence). CDR3 length: 15 amino acids. Trimming left V 6 bases short and J 2 bases short, with 16 bases between. DNA for the CDR3: TGTGCCACCAGTACTTTCGTAGGGGCACAAGAGACCCAGTACTTC. As protein: CATSTFVGAQETQYF.

The V gene is TRBV7-2, the J gene TRBJ1-2, with D possibly being TRBD1 (5 bases). Germline V gene sequence: CDR1 SGHTA, CDR2 FQGNSA. The CDR3 spans 14 residues. V lost 2 bases and J 6 bases, leaving 13 bases between the germline ends. The CDR3 nucleotides are TGTGCCAGCAGCTTATGGCTTCAGGGCCATGGCTACACCTTC. Translated, it gives CASSLWLQGHGYTF.

This rearrangement joins TRBV19 to TRBJ1-6, with 9 positions matching TRBD1. The CDR3 sequence is 17 residues long. Germline-derived CDR1 and CDR2 are LNHDA and SQIVND (reference sequence). V shed 3 bases, J shed 7 bases, and the junction held 10 bases outside the gene matches. CDR3 DNA: TGTGCCAGTAGTATCTTATCGGGACAGGGATCAAATTCACCCCTCCACTTT. Protein product: CASSILSGQGSNSPLHF.

Only one count was recorded for this clone. CDR3 bases: TGCGCCAGCAGCTTGGTTCAGGGGGTCGGATCCTTCCAAGAGACCCAGTACTTC. It specifies CASSLVQGVGSFQETQYF. This chain connects TRBV5-1 to TRBJ2-5; 7 bases are shared with TRBD1. Germline values: CDR1 SGHRS, CDR2 YFSETQ. This CDR3 spans 18 amino acids. J was trimmed by 1 base and V by 0 bases; bases with no gene match: 12.

The chain is built from TRBV4-1 and TRBJ1-5, with D uncertain. CDR3 length: 17 amino acids. V was cut by 1 base and J by 0 bases, with 13 bases left in between. Per germline, CDR1 MGHRA and CDR2 YSYEKL. CDR3 residues: CASSQGGRGPSNQPQHF. CDR3 DNA sequence: TGCGCCAGCAGCCAAGGGGGTCGGGGTCCTAGCAATCAGCCCCAGCATTTT.

The gene calls are TRBV7-2 and TRBJ2-4; D unclear. The CDR3 length is 14 residues. Trimming pared 1 base from V and 2 bases from J, leaving 6 bases between. Germline V gene sequence: CDR1 SGHTA, CDR2 FQGNSA. The CDR3 bases are TGTGCCAGCAGCTTAGGGGGTTCCAAAAACATTCAGTACTTC. Translation: CASSLGGSKNIQYF.

The V call is TRBV2, the J call TRBJ1-3; TRBD1 aligns across 9 bases. CDR3 length: 15 amino acids. V dropped 6 bases and J dropped 1; count of bases not matched to a gene: 4. Per germline, CDR1 SNHLY and CDR2 FYNNEI. This CDR3 is CASSRTGDSGNTIYF. CDR3 DNA sequence: TGTGCCAGCAGCCGGACAGGGGATTCTGGAAACACCATATATTTT. Filled out from reference TRBV2 and TRBJ1-3, the complete variable domain reads EPEVTQTPSHQVTQMGQEVILRCVPISNHLYFYWYRQILGQKVEFLVSFYNNEISEKSEIFDDQFSVERPDGSNFTLKIRSTKLEDSAMYFCASSRTGDSGNTIYFGEGSWLTVV.

V and J are TRBV6-6 and TRBJ2-7; 14 bases fit TRBD2. This CDR3 has 15 amino acids. Germline V CDR1 and CDR2: MNHNY, SVGAGI (reference sequence). J gave up 6 bases and V 2 bases, and 3 bases lay outside the gene matches. Here the CDR3 DNA reads TGTGCCAGCAGTTACCCAGGACTAGCGGGGGGCGAGCAGTACTTC. This encodes CASSYPGLAGGEQYF.

V and J are TRBV28 and TRBJ1-6; TRBD1 is a possible D gene (5 bases). Germline V gene data show CDR1 as MDHEN and CDR2 as SYDVKM. V lost 4 bases, J lost 3 bases, and 10 bases lay in between. This CDR3 comprises 15 residues. CDR3 loop: CASSSGPLYNSPLHF. In DNA, the CDR3 is TGTGCCAGCAGTTCAGGGCCCCTCTATAATTCACCCCTCCACTTT.

The chain recombines TRBV2 with TRBJ2-4, with D possibly being TRBD1 (5 bases). Germline assignment: CDR1 SNHLY and CDR2 FYNNEI. There are 17 residues in the CDR3. The V end was cut by 4 bases, the J end by 1 base, with 17 bases between. CDR3 in DNA: TGTGCCAGCAGTGTAGTAGGAAGGGGCTTGGCCAAAAACATTCAGTACTTC. Translating it yields CASSVVGRGLAKNIQYF.

V is TRBV2 and J is TRBJ2-7; tentative D call: TRBD1 (7 bases). This CDR3 contains 13 residues. Germline loops: CDR1 SNHLY, CDR2 FYNNEI. The V end lost 8 bases, the J end lost 2 bases, and 13 bases lay between the germline ends. CDR3 nucleotide sequence: TGTGCCAGCGCGGGACAGTTTACCTACGAGCAGTACTTC. It codes for CASAGQFTYEQYF. The variable domain in full, completed from reference TRBV2 and TRBJ2-7, reads EPEVTQTPSHQVTQMGQEVILRCVPISNHLYFYWYRQILGQKVEFLVSFYNNEISEKSEIFDDQFSVERPDGSNFTLKIRSTKLEDSAMYFCASAGQFTYEQYFGPGTRLTVT.

CDR3 DNA: TGTGCCAGCCGCAGGGAGGCTGTGGCCAACGTCCTGACTTTC. Amino acids: CASRREAVANVLTF. This sequence joins TRBV7-2 and TRBJ2-6; a weak D match, TRBD2 (6 bases). The germline V gene encodes CDR1 SGHTA and CDR2 FQGNSA. Trimming took off 8 bases at V and 6 bases at J, with 14 bases between the two ends. The CDR3 runs to 14 residues.

This clone was observed a single time. V is TRBV5-4 and J is TRBJ2-1, with 12 nucleotides matching TRBD2. The V segment lost 5 bases and the J segment 6 bases; nucleotides outside the gene matches: 9. This CDR3 is 16 amino acids long. The germline CDR1 and CDR2 sequences are SGHNT and YYREEE (reference sequence). CDR3 nucleotide sequence: TGTGCCAGCAGGACCCTAGCGGGGGGGCAAATCAATGAGCAGTTCTTC. Amino acids: CASRTLAGGQINEQFF.

V is TRBV29-1 and J is TRBJ2-7; either TRBD1 or TRBD2 may fit D (5 bases each). Trimming removed 3 bases at V and 2 bases at J, with 8 bases between. The CDR3 length is 12 residues. Germline V gene lookup returns CDR1 SQVTM and CDR2 ANQGSEA. CDR3 nucleotide sequence: TGCAGCGTTGACGTGGGGGCCTACGAGCAGTACTTC. Its protein is CSVDVGAYEQYF.

This rearrangement joins TRBV29-1 to TRBJ2-3, with 7 bases lining up with TRBD1. The length of the CDR3 is 15 residues. Germline CDR1 and CDR2: SQVTM and ANQGSEA. V was clipped by 6 bases and J by 0 bases; unmatched bases: 9. CDR3 residues: CSVRSGGTSTDTQYF. The CDR3 DNA reads as TGCAGCGTCCGATCAGGGGGAACTAGCACAGATACGCAGTATTTT.

V gene TRBV11-2 combines with J gene TRBJ2-4; D might be TRBD1 (5 bases). This CDR3 contains 18 residues. V dropped 3 bases and J dropped 2 bases, with 20 bases sitting between them. CDR1 and CDR2 from the germline V gene are SGHAT and FQNNGV. In DNA, the CDR3 is TGTGCCAGCAGCTTTCGGTCCCAGTTAGGGGCGTCCAAAAACATTCAGTACTTC. Translated: CASSFRSQLGASKNIQYF.

V usage is TRBV7-9 and J usage is TRBJ1-2, with D uncertain. Germline V lookup: CDR1 SEHNR, CDR2 FQNEAQ (reference sequence). Between the trimmed V and J ends, which lost 3 bases and 8 bases, there was a span of 13 bases. The CDR3 runs to 13 residues. The CDR3 loop reads CASSFEGVGGYTF. The CDR3 DNA sequence: TGTGCCAGCAGCTTTGAGGGAGTGGGCGGCTACACCTTC.

This chain joins TRBV7-3 and TRBJ2-5; TRBD1 is a possible D gene (6 bases). This CDR3 region has 13 residues. The V gene's germline CDR1 is SGHTA and CDR2 FQGTGA. Trimming stripped 5 bases from V and 2 bases from J, with 9 bases between. The CDR3 loop is CASSPQGQETQYF. DNA of the CDR3: TGTGCCAGCAGCCCACAGGGACAAGAGACCCAGTACTTC.

This clone has more than one count but fewer than ten. This rearrangement joins TRBV11-2 to TRBJ2-5; D possibly uses TRBD1 or TRBD2 (5 bases each). The length of the CDR3 is 13 residues. From germline, CDR1 is SGHAT and CDR2 FQNNGV. V lost 5 bases and J 5 bases, leaving 12 bases between the germline ends. The CDR3 sequence is CASSRRGPETQYF. Written as DNA, the CDR3 is TGTGCCAGCAGCCGTAGGGGACCGGAGACCCAGTACTTC.